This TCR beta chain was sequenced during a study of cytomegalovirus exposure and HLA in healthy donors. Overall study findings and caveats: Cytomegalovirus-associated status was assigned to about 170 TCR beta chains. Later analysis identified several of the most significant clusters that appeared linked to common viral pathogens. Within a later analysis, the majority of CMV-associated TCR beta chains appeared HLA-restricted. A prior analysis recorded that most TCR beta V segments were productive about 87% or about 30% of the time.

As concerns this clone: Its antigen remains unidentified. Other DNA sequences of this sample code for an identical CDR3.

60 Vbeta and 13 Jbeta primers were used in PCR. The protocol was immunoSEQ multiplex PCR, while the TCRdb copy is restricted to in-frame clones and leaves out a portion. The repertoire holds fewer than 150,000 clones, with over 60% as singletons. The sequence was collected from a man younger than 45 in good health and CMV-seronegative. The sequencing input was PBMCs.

The CDR3 DNA reads TGTGCCTGGAGTGTACAGGGGGGCACAGATACGCAGTATTTT. Amino acid sequence: CAWSVQGGTDTQYF. The V gene is TRBV30, the J gene TRBJ2-3; 8 bases align to TRBD1. The junction had 0 bases not matched to a gene; V was cut back by 0 bases and J by 1 base. There are 14 residues in the CDR3. The germline gives CDR1 GTSNPN, CDR2 SVGIG (reference sequence).